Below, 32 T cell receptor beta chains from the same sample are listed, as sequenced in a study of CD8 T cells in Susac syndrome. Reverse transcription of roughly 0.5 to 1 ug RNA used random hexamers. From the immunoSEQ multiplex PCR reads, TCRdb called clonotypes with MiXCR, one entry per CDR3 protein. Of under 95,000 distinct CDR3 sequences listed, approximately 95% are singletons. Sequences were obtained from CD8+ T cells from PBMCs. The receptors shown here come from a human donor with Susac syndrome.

The CDR3 region is CASSLYSSTDTQYF. Written as DNA, the CDR3 is TGTGCCAGCAGTCTCTACTCTAGCACAGATACGCAGTATTTT. The chain has TRBV12-3 or TRBV12-4 and TRBJ2-3; no firm D call. CDR3 length: 14 residues. V gave up 5 bases and J gave up 0 bases, with 9 bases separating them.

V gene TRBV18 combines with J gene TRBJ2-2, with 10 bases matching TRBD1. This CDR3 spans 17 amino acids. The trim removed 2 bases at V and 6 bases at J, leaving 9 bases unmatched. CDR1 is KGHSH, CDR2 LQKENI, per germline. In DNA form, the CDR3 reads TGTGCCAGCTCACCAACGGGACAGGGGATGATTTCCGGGGAGCTGTTTTTT. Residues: CASSPTGQGMISGELFF.

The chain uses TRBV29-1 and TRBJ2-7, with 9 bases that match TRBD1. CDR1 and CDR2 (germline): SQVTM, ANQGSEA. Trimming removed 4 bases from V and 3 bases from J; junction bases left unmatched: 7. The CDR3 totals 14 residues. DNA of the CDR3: TGCAGCGTTGTCCCCGGGACAGGGATCTACGAGCAGTACTTC. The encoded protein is CSVVPGTGIYEQYF.

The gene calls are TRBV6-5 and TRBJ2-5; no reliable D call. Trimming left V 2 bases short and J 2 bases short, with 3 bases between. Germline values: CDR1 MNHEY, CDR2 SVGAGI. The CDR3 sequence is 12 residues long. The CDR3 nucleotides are TGTGCCAGCAGTTACGGGCAAGAGACCCAGTACTTC. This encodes CASSYGQETQYF.

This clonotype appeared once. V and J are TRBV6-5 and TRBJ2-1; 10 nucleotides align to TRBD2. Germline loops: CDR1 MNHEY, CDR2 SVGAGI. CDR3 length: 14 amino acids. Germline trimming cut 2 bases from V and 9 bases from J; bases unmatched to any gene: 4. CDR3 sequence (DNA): TGTGCCAGCAGTTACGAGACTAGCGGGTTTGAGCAGTTCTTC. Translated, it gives CASSYETSGFEQFF.

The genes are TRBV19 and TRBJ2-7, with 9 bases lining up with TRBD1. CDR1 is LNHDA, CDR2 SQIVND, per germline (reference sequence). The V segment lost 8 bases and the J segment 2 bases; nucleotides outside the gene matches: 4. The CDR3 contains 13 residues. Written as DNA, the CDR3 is TGTGCCAGTCCCGGACAGGGGACCTACGAGCAGTACTTC. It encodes CASPGQGTYEQYF. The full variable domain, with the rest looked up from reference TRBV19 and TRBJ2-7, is DGGITQSPKYLFRKEGQNVTLSCEQNLNHDAMYWYRQDPGQGLRLIYYSQIVNDFQKGDIAEGYSVSREKKESFPLTVTSAQKNPTAFYLCASPGQGTYEQYFGPGTRLTVT.

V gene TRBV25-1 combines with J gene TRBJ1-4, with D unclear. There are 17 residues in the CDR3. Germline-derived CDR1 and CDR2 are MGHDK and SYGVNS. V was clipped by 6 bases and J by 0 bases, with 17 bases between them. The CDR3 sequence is CASSARSVSPTNEKLFF. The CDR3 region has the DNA TGTGCCAGCAGCGCAAGATCCGTATCTCCAACTAATGAAAAACTGTTTTTT. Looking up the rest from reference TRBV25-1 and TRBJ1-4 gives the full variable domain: EADIYQTPRYLVIGTGKKITLECSQTMGHDKMYWYQQDPGMELHLIHYSYGVNSTEKGDLSSESTVSRIRTEHFPLTLESARPSHTSQYLCASSARSVSPTNEKLFFGSGTQLSVL.

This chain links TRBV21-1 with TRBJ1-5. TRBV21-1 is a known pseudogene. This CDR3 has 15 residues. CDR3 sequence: CASSKLVQGDQPQHF. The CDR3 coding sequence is TGTGCCAGCAGCAAACTGGTCCAGGGTGATCAGCCCCAGCATTTT.

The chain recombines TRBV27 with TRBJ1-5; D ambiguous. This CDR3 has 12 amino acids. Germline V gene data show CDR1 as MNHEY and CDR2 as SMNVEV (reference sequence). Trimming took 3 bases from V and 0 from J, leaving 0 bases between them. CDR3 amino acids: CASSFSNQPQHF. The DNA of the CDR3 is TGTGCCAGCAGTTTTAGCAATCAGCCCCAGCATTTT.

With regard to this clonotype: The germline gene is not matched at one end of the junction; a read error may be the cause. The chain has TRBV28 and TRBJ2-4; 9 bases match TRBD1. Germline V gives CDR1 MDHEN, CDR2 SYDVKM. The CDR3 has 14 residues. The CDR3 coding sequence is TGTGCCAGCAGTTTATCAGGGACAGGGAGGGAAGCGGACTTC. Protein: CASSLSGTGREADF.

CDR3 sequence: CASSGIHSFEAGATDTQYF. The DNA for the CDR3 is TGTGCCAGCAGCGGGATCCACAGCTTCGAGGCGGGAGCAACAGATACGCAGTATTTT. The chain is built from TRBV5-6 and TRBJ2-3, with 7 bases that match TRBD2. The CDR3 length is 19 residues. Germline assignment: CDR1 SGHDT and CDR2 YYEEEE. J was trimmed by 3 bases and V by 4 bases; bases with no gene match: 20.

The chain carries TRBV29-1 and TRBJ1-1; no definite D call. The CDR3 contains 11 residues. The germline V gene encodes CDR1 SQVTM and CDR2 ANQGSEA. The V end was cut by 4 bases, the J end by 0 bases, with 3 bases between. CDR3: CSVVLNTEAFF. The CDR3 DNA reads TGCAGCGTTGTGCTGAACACTGAAGCTTTCTTT. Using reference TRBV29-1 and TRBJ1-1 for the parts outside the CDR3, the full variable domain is SAVISQKPSRDICQRGTSLTIQCQVDSQVTMMFWYRQQPGQSLTLIATANQGSEATYESGFVIDKFPISRPNLTFSTLTVSNMSPEDSSIYLCSVVLNTEAFFGQGTRLTVV.

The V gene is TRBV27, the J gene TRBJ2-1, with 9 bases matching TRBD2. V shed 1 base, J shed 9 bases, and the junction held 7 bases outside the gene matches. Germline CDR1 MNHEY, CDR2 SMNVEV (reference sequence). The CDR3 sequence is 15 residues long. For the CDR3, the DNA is TGTGCCAGCAGTTTATGGTCTAGCGGGAATGGTGAGCAGTTCTTC. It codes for CASSLWSSGNGEQFF.

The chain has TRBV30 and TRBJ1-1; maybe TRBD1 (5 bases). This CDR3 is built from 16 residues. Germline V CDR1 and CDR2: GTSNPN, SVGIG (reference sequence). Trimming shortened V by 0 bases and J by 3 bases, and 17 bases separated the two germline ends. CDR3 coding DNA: TGTGCCTGGAGTGTACCGGGGCTCTTCATGGACACTGAAGCTTTCTTT. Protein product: CAWSVPGLFMDTEAFF.

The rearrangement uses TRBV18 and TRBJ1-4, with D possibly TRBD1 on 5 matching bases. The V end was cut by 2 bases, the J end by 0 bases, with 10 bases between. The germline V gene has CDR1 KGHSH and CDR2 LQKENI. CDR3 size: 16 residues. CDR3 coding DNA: TGTGCCAGCTCACCAACGACAGACTCAACTAATGAAAAACTGTTTTTT. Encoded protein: CASSPTTDSTNEKLFF.

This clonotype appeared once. Here the CDR3 reads CASGGRVGNEQFF. The CDR3 nucleotides read TGTGCCAGCGGCGGGAGGGTAGGGAATGAGCAGTTCTTC. The chain joins TRBV7-2 to TRBJ2-1; 9 bases fit TRBD2. The V gene's germline CDR1 is SGHTA and CDR2 FQGNSA. The J segment lost 7 bases and the V segment lost 8 bases, leaving 6 bases of the junction unmatched. The CDR3 has 13 amino acids.

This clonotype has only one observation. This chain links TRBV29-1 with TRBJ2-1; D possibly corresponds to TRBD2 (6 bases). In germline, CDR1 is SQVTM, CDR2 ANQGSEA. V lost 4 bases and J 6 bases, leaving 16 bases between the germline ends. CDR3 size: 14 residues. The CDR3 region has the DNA TGCAGCGTTGGGGGACTCGAGGGGTTCAATGAGCAGTTCTTC. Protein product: CSVGGLEGFNEQFF.

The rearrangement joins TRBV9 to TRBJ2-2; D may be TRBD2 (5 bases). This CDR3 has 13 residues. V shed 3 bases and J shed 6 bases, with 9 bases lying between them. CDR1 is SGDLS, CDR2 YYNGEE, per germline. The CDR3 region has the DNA TGTGCCAGCAGCGCCCCGGGATCCGGGGAGCTGTTTTTT. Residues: CASSAPGSGELFF.

CDR3 residues: CASSTGGQGAEQFF. In nucleotides, the CDR3 is TGTGCCAGCAGTACGGGGGGACAGGGGGCTGAGCAGTTCTTC. J is TRBJ2-1 and V is TRBV11-1, with 12 positions matching TRBD1. This CDR3 is built from 14 residues. The germline gives CDR1 SGHAT, CDR2 FQDESV (reference sequence). The ends lost 6 bases at V and 9 bases at J; junction bases unmatched: 6. Supplemented by reference TRBV11-1 and TRBJ2-1, the full variable domain reads EAEVAQSPRYKITEKSQAVAFWCDPISGHATLYWYRQILGQGPELLVQFQDESVVDDSQLPKDRFSAERLKGVDSTLKIQPAELGDSAMYLCASSTGGQGAEQFFGPGTRLTVL.

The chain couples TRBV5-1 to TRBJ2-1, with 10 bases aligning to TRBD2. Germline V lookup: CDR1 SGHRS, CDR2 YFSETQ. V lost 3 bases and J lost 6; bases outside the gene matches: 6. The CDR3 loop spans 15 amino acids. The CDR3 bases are TGCGCCAGCAGCTGGCTAGCGGGAGACGTCAATGAGCAGTTCTTC. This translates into CASSWLAGDVNEQFF. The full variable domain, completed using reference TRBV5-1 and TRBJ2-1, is KAGVTQTPRYLIKTRGQQVTLSCSPISGHRSVSWYQQTPGQGLQFLFEYFSETQRNKGNFPGRFSGRQFSNSRSEMNVSTLELGDSALYLCASSWLAGDVNEQFFGPGTRLTVL.

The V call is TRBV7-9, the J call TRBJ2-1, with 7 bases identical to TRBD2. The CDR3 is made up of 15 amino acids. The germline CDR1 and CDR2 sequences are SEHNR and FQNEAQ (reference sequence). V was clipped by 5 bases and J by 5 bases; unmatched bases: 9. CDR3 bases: TGTGCCAGCAGCCACAGCGGGGTCCATGACAATGAGCAGTTCTTC. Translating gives CASSHSGVHDNEQFF.

The CDR3 DNA reads TGTGCCAGCAGCTCGGGACCCCTGAAGGAGCCCCAGCATTTT. This sequence encodes CASSSGPLKEPQHF. The chain has TRBV5-4 and TRBJ1-5; tentative D call: TRBD1 (5 bases). V lost 3 bases to trimming and J lost 8 bases, with 15 bases between them. Per germline, CDR1 SGHNT and CDR2 YYREEE (reference sequence). CDR3 length: 14 amino acids.

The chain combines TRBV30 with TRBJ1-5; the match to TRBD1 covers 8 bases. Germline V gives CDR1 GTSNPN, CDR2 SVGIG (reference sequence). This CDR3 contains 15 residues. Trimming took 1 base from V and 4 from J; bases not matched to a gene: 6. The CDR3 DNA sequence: TGTGCCTGGAGTGACAGGACAGGGTGGAATCAGCCCCAGCATTTT. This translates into CAWSDRTGWNQPQHF.

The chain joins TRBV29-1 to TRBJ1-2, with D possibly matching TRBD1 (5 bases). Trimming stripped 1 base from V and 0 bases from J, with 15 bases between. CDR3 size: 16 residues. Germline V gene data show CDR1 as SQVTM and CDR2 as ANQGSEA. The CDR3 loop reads CSVEGGESRSNYGYTF. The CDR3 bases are TGCAGCGTTGAAGGAGGGGAGTCAAGATCTAACTATGGCTACACCTTC.

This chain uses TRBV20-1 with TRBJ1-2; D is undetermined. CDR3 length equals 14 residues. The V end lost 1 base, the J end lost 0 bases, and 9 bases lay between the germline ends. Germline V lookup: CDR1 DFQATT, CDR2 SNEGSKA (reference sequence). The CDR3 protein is CSARAGWSNYGYTF. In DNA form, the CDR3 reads TGCAGTGCTAGAGCCGGGTGGTCTAACTATGGCTACACCTTC.

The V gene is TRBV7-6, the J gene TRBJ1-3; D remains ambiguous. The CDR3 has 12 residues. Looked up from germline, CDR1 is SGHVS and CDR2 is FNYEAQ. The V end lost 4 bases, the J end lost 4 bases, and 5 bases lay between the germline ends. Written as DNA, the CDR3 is TGTGCCAGCAGCTATATCGGAAACACCATATATTTT. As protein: CASSYIGNTIYF.

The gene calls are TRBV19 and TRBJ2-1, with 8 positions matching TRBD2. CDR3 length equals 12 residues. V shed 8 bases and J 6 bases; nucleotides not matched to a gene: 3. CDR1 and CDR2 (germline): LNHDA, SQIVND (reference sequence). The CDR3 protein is CASGLATNEQFF. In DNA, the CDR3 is TGTGCCAGTGGACTAGCAACCAATGAGCAGTTCTTC.

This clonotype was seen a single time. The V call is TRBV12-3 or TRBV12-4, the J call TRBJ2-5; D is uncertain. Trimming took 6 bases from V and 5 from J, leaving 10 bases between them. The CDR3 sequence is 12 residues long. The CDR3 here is CASRTGLETQYF. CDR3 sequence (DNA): TGTGCCAGCAGGACCGGGCTGGAGACCCAGTACTTC.

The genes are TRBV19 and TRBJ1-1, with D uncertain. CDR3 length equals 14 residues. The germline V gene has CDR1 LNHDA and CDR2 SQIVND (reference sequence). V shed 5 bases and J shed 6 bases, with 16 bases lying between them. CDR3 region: CASSPSQSIAEAFF. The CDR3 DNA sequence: TGTGCCAGTAGTCCCTCCCAGAGTATCGCTGAAGCTTTCTTT.

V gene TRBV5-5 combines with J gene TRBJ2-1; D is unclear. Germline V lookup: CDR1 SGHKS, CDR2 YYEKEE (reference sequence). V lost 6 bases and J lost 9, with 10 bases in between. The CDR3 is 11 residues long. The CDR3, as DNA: TGTGCCAGCACTCCGGGTTTTGAGCAGTTCTTC. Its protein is CASTPGFEQFF.

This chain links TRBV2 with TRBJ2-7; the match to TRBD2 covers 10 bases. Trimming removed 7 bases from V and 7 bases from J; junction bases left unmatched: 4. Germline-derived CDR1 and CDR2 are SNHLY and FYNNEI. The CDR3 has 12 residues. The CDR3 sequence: CASMGLAREQYF. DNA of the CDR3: TGTGCCAGCATGGGACTAGCGAGGGAGCAGTACTTC.

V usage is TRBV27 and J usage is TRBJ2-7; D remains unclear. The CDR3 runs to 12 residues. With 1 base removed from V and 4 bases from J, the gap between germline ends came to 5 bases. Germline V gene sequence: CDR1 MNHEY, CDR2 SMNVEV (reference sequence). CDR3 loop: CASSLFGYEQYF. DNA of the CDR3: TGTGCCAGCAGTTTATTCGGTTACGAGCAGTACTTC.